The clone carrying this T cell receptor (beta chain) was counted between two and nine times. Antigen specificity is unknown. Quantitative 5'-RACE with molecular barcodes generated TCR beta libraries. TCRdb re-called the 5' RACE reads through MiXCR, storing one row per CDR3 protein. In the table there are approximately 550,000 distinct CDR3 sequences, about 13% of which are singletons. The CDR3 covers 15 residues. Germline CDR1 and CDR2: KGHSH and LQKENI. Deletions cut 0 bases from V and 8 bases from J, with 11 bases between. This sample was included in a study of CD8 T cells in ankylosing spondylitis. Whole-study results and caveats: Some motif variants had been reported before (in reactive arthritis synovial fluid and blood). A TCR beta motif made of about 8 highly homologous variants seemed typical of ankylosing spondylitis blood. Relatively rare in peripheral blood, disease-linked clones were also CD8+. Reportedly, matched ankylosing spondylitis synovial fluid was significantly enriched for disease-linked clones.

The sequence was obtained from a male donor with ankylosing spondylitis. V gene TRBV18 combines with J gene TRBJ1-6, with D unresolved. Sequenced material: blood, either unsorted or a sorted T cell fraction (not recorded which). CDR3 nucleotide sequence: TGTGCCAGCTCACCACCCTTCGCCGACGATTCACCCCTCCACTTT. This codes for CASSPPFADDSPLHF.